This T cell receptor (beta chain) was sequenced for a study of PD-1 blockade in classical Hodgkin lymphoma. Study-wide points: Newly diagnosed patients had diversity similar to the baseline diversity of complete responders. Patients who began taking nivolumab under 1 year after ASCT were left out.

No patient escaped relapse after autologous stem cell transplantation, and brentuximab vedotin exposure varied. Complete response, partial response or progressive disease constituted the best response categories observed. This CDR3 region has 13 residues. Trimming removed 5 bases from V and 8 bases from J, with 13 bases in between. CDR1 and CDR2 (germline): LGHNA, YNFKEQ. The data were produced by immunoSEQ multiplex PCR, yet TCRdb's version contains in-frame clones alone and is incomplete. Of approximately 98,000 clones in the sample, nearly 90% were seen once. About this clone: Its antigen is unidentified.

V usage is TRBV4-2 and J usage is TRBJ1-3; D not resolved. This specimen was peripheral blood mononuclear cells (PBMCs), taken before the second cycle of nivolumab. This sequence originates from a human donor with classical Hodgkin lymphoma. The CDR3 protein is CASSSTSRDTIYF. In DNA form, the CDR3 reads TGTGCCAGCAGCTCAACCTCGAGGGACACCATATATTTT.